The subject of this entry is one TCR beta chain. This entry belongs to a study of blood T cell repertoires in COVID-19. The overall study: The United States, Italy and Spain provided the acute and convalescent COVID-19 samples. In each case, the material was cDNA or gDNA derived from T cells, B-cell-depleted T cells, or PBMCs.

Germline lookup yields CDR1 KGHDR and CDR2 SFDVKD. V trimming: 5 bases; J trimming: 4 bases; junction bases outside the gene matches: 3. The CDR3 sequence is 15 residues long. Under the authors' procedure: Reference gene primer amplification gave estimated nucleated cell counts. Assay used: immunoSEQ multiplex PCR; TCRdb lists only in-frame clones, some missing. The V and J calls and the clone size are those of that table, but D and trimming were determined from the DNA. The table lists some 110,000 clones, around 87% of them singletons. The rearrangement joins TRBV24-1 to TRBJ2-1; 11 nucleotides agree with TRBD2. The source is a man aged 45-60 years with acute or convalescent COVID-19. Sequenced input: peripheral blood. The DNA of the CDR3 is TGTGCCACCAGTGCGGTAGCGGGGGGGTACAATGAGCAGTTCTTC. Translating it yields CATSAVAGGYNEQFF.